This record looks at one T cell receptor (beta chain) sequence and its context. Its antigen is as yet unknown. These data belong to a study of T cell responses to AZD1222 COVID-19 vaccine. Overall study results and limits: Variant regions that are unmutated are reportedly the target of nearly half of spike-specific TCRs. Clonal diversity may have been underestimated in mostly white British donors.

This table comes from immunoSEQ multiplex PCR, and its TCRdb copy is limited to in-frame clones, with some not included. Of under 110,000 clones in the sample, roughly 84% were seen once. The sample was peripheral blood, taken on day 0 of AZD1222 vaccination. This clonotype originated in an adult in good health.

The CDR3: CASRPRTGNTGELFF. The CDR3 DNA sequence: TGTGCCAGTAGACCCCGGACAGGGAACACCGGGGAGCTGTTTTTT. The rearrangement uses TRBV19 and TRBJ2-2; 7 bases match TRBD1. CDR3 length: 15 residues. The V and J ends lost 6 bases and 1 base, in that order; junction bases with no gene match: 5. CDR1 is LNHDA, CDR2 SQIVND, per germline (reference sequence).